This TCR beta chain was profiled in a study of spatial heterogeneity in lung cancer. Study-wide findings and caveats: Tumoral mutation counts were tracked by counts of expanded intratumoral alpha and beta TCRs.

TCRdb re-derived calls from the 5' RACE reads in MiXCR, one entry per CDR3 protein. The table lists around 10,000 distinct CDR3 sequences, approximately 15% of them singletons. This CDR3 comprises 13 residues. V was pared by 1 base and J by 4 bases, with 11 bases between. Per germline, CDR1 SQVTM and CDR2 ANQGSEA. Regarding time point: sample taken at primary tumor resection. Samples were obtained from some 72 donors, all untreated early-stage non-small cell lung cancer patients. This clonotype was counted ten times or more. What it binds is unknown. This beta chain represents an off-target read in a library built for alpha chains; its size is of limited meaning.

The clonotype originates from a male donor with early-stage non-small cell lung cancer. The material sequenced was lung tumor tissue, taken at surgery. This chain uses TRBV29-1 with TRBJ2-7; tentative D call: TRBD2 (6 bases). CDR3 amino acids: CSVEGDAGYEQYF. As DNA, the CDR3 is TGCAGCGTTGAAGGCGACGCGGGGTACGAGCAGTACTTC.